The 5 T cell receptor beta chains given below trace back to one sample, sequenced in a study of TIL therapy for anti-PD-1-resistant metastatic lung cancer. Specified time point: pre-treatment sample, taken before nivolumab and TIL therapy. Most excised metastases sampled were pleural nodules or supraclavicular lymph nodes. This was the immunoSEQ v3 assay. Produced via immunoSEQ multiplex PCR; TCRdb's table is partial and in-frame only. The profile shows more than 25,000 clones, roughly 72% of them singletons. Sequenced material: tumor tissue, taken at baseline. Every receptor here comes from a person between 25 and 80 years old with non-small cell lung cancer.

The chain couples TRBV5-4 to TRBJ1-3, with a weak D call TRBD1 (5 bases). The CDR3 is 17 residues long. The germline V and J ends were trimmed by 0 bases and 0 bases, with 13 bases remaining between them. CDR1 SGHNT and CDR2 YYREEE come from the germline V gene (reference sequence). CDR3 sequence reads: CASSLARGPFSGNTIYF. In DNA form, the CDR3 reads TGTGCCAGCAGCTTGGCCCGGGGACCCTTCTCTGGAAACACCATATATTTT.

CDR3 loop: CASSPFRGAYEQYF. DNA of the CDR3: TGTGCCAGCAGCCCATTTAGGGGGGCCTACGAGCAGTACTTC. The chain couples TRBV7-2 to TRBJ2-7; TRBD1 or TRBD2 may be the D gene (6 bases each). The CDR3 consists of 14 residues. Between the trimmed V and J ends, which lost 5 bases and 2 bases, there was a span of 13 bases. Germline V gene lookup returns CDR1 SGHTA and CDR2 FQGNSA.

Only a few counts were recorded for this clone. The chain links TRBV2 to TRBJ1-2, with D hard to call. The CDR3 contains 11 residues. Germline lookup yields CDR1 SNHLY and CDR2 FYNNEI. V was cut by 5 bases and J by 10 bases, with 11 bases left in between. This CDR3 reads CASSSESLYTF. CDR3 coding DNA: TGTGCCAGCAGTTCAGAATCCCTCTACACCTTC.

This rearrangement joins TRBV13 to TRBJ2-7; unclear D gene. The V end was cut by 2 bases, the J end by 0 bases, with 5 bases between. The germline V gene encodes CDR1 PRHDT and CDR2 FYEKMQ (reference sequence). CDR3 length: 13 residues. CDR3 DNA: TGTGCCAGCAGCTTAAGGACCTCCTACGAGCAGTACTTC. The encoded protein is CASSLRTSYEQYF.

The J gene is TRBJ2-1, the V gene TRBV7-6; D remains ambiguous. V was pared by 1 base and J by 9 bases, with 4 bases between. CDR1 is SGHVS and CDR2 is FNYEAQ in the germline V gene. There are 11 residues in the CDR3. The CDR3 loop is CASSLGGEQFF. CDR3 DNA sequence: TGTGCCAGCAGCTTAGGTGGTGAGCAGTTCTTC.